This T cell receptor beta chain was recorded in a study of shared clonotypes between healthy human individuals. The donors, healthy adults who were HIV-negative, had experienced no recent acute infections or vaccinations. This CDR3 has 12 amino acids. Looked up from germline, CDR1 is SQVTM and CDR2 is ANQGSEA. V was pared by 0 bases and J by 13 bases, with 5 bases of the junction left unmatched. It was on ten immunoSEQ deep assay plates that unsorted PBMC DNA was sequenced. Profiling relied on immunoSEQ multiplex PCR, and the TCRdb table lists in-frame clones only, not all of them. The data contain hundreds of thousands of clones, around 77% of them seen just once; the ten biggest clones take up about 12%.

The chain links TRBV29-1 to TRBJ1-4; 7 bases match TRBD1. The sequence was obtained from a woman aged 40 to 55 in good health. Some clones in this sample may be carry-over from other donors' samples. Specimen: PBMCs. In DNA form, the CDR3 reads TGCAGCGTTGAAGAGGCAGGGGACAGACTGTTTTTT. Amino acids: CSVEEAGDRLFF. Full variable domain (rest looked up from reference TRBV29-1 and TRBJ1-4): SAVISQKPSRDICQRGTSLTIQCQVDSQVTMMFWYRQQPGQSLTLIATANQGSEATYESGFVIDKFPISRPNLTFSTLTVSNMSPEDSSIYLCSVEEAGDRLFFGSGTQLSVL.